This T cell receptor beta chain was recorded in a study of T cells after posttransplantation cyclophosphamide. This clone was observed at least ten times. The ends were cut back, 8 bases at V and 4 bases at J, with 11 bases in the middle. The CDR3 totals 13 residues. Germline V lookup: CDR1 LNHDA, CDR2 SQIVND (reference sequence). The repertoire was sequenced with immunoSEQ multiplex PCR; TCRdb's copy has only in-frame clones and lacks some. Reported are tens of thousands of clones, none seen only once; the ten largest carry approximately 7.2%. Sequencing used PBMCs. This receptor was taken from a woman in her forties or fifties in good health and a related stem cell transplant donor. The chain uses TRBV19 and TRBJ2-2; unclear D gene. Here the CDR3 DNA reads TGTGCCAGTGAGAGGTTTGGCACCGGGGAGCTGTTTTTT. This codes for CASERFGTGELFF.